A single sample is the source of the 22 T cell receptor beta chains below, sequenced in a study of beta chain features in type 1 diabetes. Findings of the study overall: There was a moderate but significant shortening of TCRB CDR3s in all four CD4+ subsets of Type 1 diabetes patients.

Antigens for these TCRs are unknown. Expressed TCRB transcripts were sequenced, since all the RNA that had been isolated was reverse transcribed. Sequencing used immunoSEQ multiplex PCR; TCRdb keeps in-frame clones, though not all of them. The sample lists about 660,000 clones; over 13% were seen once. Material: naive CD4+ T cells from blood. Receptors were obtained from a man aged 18 to 30 with type 1 diabetes.

The rearrangement uses TRBV4-3 and TRBJ2-5; possibly TRBD1 for D (5 bases). With 5 bases removed from V and 0 bases from J, the gap between germline ends came to 13 bases. The germline V gene has CDR1 LGHNA and CDR2 YSLEER. This CDR3 has 15 amino acids. As DNA, the CDR3 is TGCGCCAGCAGCAAGGGGTTGGGGTACCAAGAGACCCAGTACTTC. Translating gives CASSKGLGYQETQYF.

A note on this clone: Other DNA sequences within the sample encode an identical CDR3. V usage is TRBV10-3 and J usage is TRBJ1-5; unclear D gene. The CDR3 consists of 14 residues. From germline, CDR1 is ENHRY and CDR2 SYGVKD. V lost 2 bases, J lost 1 base, and 6 bases lay in between. The CDR3 protein is CAISEGVSNQPQHF. The CDR3, as DNA: TGTGCCATCAGTGAGGGGGTAAGCAATCAGCCCCAGCATTTT.

This chain joins TRBV10-3 and TRBJ1-2; D perhaps matches TRBD1 (5 bases). The CDR3 totals 15 residues. From germline, CDR1 is ENHRY and CDR2 SYGVKD. Deletions cut 3 bases from V and 0 bases from J, with 11 bases between. The CDR3 region is CAISEGTIPNYGYTF. The CDR3 DNA sequence: TGTGCCATCAGTGAAGGGACTATCCCTAACTATGGCTACACCTTC.

The chain couples TRBV21-1 to TRBJ2-7; TRBD2, the table's D call, lacks a check against the DNA. TRBV21-1 is given as a pseudogene. The CDR3 contains 17 residues. The CDR3 loop is CASSKEDSGGLPYEQYF. DNA for the CDR3: TGTGCCAGCAGCAAAGAGGATAGCGGGGGCCTCCCCTACGAGCAGTACTTC.

CDR3 bases: TGCAGCGTTGGGACTCCCGCCAAAAACATTCAGTACTTC. Translation gives CSVGTPAKNIQYF. V is TRBV29-1 and J is TRBJ2-4, with D tentatively TRBD2 (5 bases). The CDR3 length is 13 residues. Looked up from germline, CDR1 is SQVTM and CDR2 is ANQGSEA. Trimming stripped 4 bases from V and 1 base from J, with 8 bases between.

This clone was seen more than once but under ten times. DNA for the CDR3: TGTGCCAGCAGGGACGGTCGAGTCTCCTACAATGAGCAGTTCTTC. It encodes CASRDGRVSYNEQFF. The chain carries TRBV27 and TRBJ2-1; the D is unclear. V was clipped by 6 bases and J by 0 bases, with 12 bases between them. Germline V lookup: CDR1 MNHEY, CDR2 SMNVEV (reference sequence). The CDR3 length is 15 residues.

The CDR3 reads CAWSVLGDNEQFF. DNA for the CDR3: TGTGCCTGGAGTGTACTAGGGGACAATGAGCAGTTCTTC. The chain links TRBV30 to TRBJ2-1, with D perhaps matching TRBD1 or TRBD2 (5 bases each). Germline V gene lookup returns CDR1 GTSNPN and CDR2 SVGIG (reference sequence). The ends were cut back, 0 bases at V and 5 bases at J, with 8 bases in the middle. The CDR3 is 13 residues long.

The chain is built from TRBV21-1 and TRBJ1-5; the table gives TRBD1 as D, unverified against the DNA. TRBV21-1 is flagged as a pseudogene. The length of the CDR3 is 19 residues. CDR3 nucleotide sequence: TGTGCCAGCAGCAAAGTAAGAGGCAGGGGGCAGATGAGCAATCAGCCCCAGCATTTT. Its protein is CASSKVRGRGQMSNQPQHF.

The V call is TRBV30, the J call TRBJ1-1; no clear D. Trimming left V 4 bases short and J 7 bases short, with 10 bases between. Germline V gene sequence: CDR1 GTSNPN, CDR2 SVGIG (reference sequence). This CDR3 comprises 11 residues. As DNA, the CDR3 is TGTGCCTGGACTGGCTTAAATGAAGCTTTCTTT. Translation: CAWTGLNEAFF.

The genes are TRBV11-2 and TRBJ2-1; 7 bases are a match to TRBD2. V trimming: 1 base; J trimming: 6 bases; junction bases outside the gene matches: 15. Germline values: CDR1 SGHAT, CDR2 FQNNGV. The CDR3 consists of 18 residues. As DNA, the CDR3 is TGTGCCAGCAGCTTAGGCCTACATGTCGCGGGAGCCTCCAATGAGCAGTTCTTC. Amino acids: CASSLGLHVAGASNEQFF.

This clone was recorded a few times. The genes are TRBV28 and TRBJ2-5; D is possibly TRBD1 (6 bases). Trimming took 10 bases from V and 3 from J, leaving 12 bases between them. The CDR3 contains 12 residues. Germline-derived CDR1 and CDR2 are MDHEN and SYDVKM. The CDR3 bases are TGTGCCACCCGACAGGTCAAAGAGACCCAGTACTTC. It is translated as CATRQVKETQYF.

The J gene is TRBJ2-5, the V gene TRBV29-1, with D hard to call. V dropped 7 bases and J dropped 0 bases, with 9 bases sitting between them. Germline V gene sequence: CDR1 SQVTM, CDR2 ANQGSEA. This CDR3 has 12 residues. The CDR3 loop is CSGSEYQETQYF. The DNA of the CDR3 is TGCAGCGGATCAGAATACCAAGAGACCCAGTACTTC. Full variable domain (outside the CDR3, taken from reference TRBV29-1 and TRBJ2-5): SAVISQKPSRDICQRGTSLTIQCQVDSQVTMMFWYRQQPGQSLTLIATANQGSEATYESGFVIDKFPISRPNLTFSTLTVSNMSPEDSSIYLCSGSEYQETQYFGPGTRLLVL.

The V call is TRBV29-1, the J call TRBJ2-7; possibly TRBD1 for D (5 bases). Germline CDR1 SQVTM, CDR2 ANQGSEA. The CDR3 has 12 amino acids. The V gene lost 5 bases and the J gene lost 6 bases, with 14 bases spanning the gap. The CDR3 region is CSVKPWGSEQYF. CDR3 in DNA: TGCAGCGTTAAACCATGGGGCAGCGAGCAGTACTTC.

The chain carries TRBV9 and TRBJ2-1; D is perhaps TRBD2 (5 bases). V was trimmed by 5 bases and J by 10 bases, leaving 16 bases between them. The CDR3 totals 13 residues. Germline CDR1 SGDLS, CDR2 YYNGEE. The CDR3: CASRGGTTEEQFF. CDR3 sequence (DNA): TGTGCCAGCAGAGGAGGCACTACTGAGGAGCAGTTCTTC.

This clone has more than one count but fewer than ten. The chain joins TRBV7-8 to TRBJ2-5, with 7 nucleotides matching TRBD1. CDR1 and CDR2 (germline): SGHVS, FQNEAQ. The CDR3 has 14 amino acids. Trimming at V came to 6 bases and at J to 4 bases, leaving 8 bases not matched to a gene. The CDR3 coding sequence is TGTGCCAGCAGTTCCCCACAGGGGCGAGAGACCCAGTACTTC. This codes for CASSSPQGRETQYF.

This clone was seen once. The chain joins TRBV7-3 to TRBJ2-5; 9 positions agree with TRBD1. Losses at the gene ends were 2 bases for V and 5 bases for J; bases not matched to a gene: 6. Germline V lookup: CDR1 SGHTA, CDR2 FQGTGA. There are 15 residues in the CDR3. In nucleotides, the CDR3 is TGTGCCAGCAGCTTAGGGACAGGGTCACGGGAGACCCAGTACTTC. Encoded protein: CASSLGTGSRETQYF.

A few counts support this clone. CDR3 nucleotides: TGTGCCAGCAGTTTTCTGGGACAGGGTTCCAACTATGGCTACACCTTC. Amino acids: CASSFLGQGSNYGYTF. This chain connects TRBV27 to TRBJ1-2; TRBD1 matches 9 bases. Germline V CDR1 and CDR2: MNHEY, SMNVEV (reference sequence). V shed 3 bases and J 2 bases; nucleotides not matched to a gene: 7. The CDR3 is 16 amino acids.

The chain combines TRBV5-6 with TRBJ1-5; the match to TRBD1 covers 10 bases. Germline V gene sequence: CDR1 SGHDT, CDR2 YYEEEE. CDR3 length: 16 amino acids. Trimming cost V 4 bases and J 0 bases; bases outside gene matches: 4. The CDR3 bases are TGTGCCAGCAGCAGCGGGACAGGGGTTAGCAATCAGCCCCAGCATTTT. Protein: CASSSGTGVSNQPQHF.

The sample holds a few counts of this clone. The J gene is TRBJ2-2, the V gene TRBV6-5; 7 nucleotides match TRBD1. Germline V CDR1 and CDR2: MNHEY, SVGAGI. This CDR3 has 14 amino acids. Unmatched junction bases numbered 4, after V lost 6 bases and J lost 3 bases. CDR3 bases: TGTGCCAGCAGAATACAGGGGTACACCGGGGAGCTGTTTTTT. It is translated as CASRIQGYTGELFF.

This clone has just a few counts. The V call is TRBV30, the J call TRBJ1-6, with D possibly TRBD1 on 6 matching bases. Germline-derived CDR1 and CDR2 are GTSNPN and SVGIG (reference sequence). The CDR3 consists of 15 residues. Between the trimmed V and J ends, which lost 0 bases and 8 bases, there was a span of 14 bases. The CDR3 loop is CAWSVLAGADSPLHF. The DNA for the CDR3 is TGTGCCTGGAGTGTCCTGGCGGGGGCTGATTCACCCCTCCACTTT.

For this clone: One end of the junction fails to match germline, which may point to a read error. The chain uses TRBV2 and TRBJ2-7, with D tentatively TRBD2 (5 bases). The CDR3 loop spans 11 amino acids. CDR1 is SNHLY, CDR2 FYNNEI, per germline. As DNA, the CDR3 is TGTGCCAGCAAGGGAGACGTCGTGGGTGTCTTC. Translated, it gives CASKGDVVGVF.

V usage is TRBV2 and J usage is TRBJ1-1; 7 bases match TRBD1. CDR1 is SNHLY and CDR2 is FYNNEI in the germline V gene. The CDR3 contains 13 residues. J lost 4 bases, V lost 5 bases, and 4 bases had no gene match. The CDR3: CASSTGVRTEAFF. CDR3 nucleotide sequence: TGTGCCAGCAGTACAGGGGTTCGCACTGAAGCTTTCTTT.